This T cell receptor (beta chain) came from a study of blood T cell repertoires in COVID-19. CDR3 length: 13 residues. Deletions cut 8 bases from V and 2 bases from J, with 12 bases between. The germline V gene has CDR1 SNHLY and CDR2 FYNNEI. Produced via immunoSEQ multiplex PCR; TCRdb's table is partial and in-frame only. The sample carries some 210,000 clones, roughly 90% recorded once. The clonotype was recovered from a woman aged 40 to 50 with acute or convalescent COVID-19. The specimen was peripheral blood. This chain joins TRBV2 and TRBJ1-1, with unresolved D. The CDR3 sequence: CASSLGANTEAFF. In DNA, the CDR3 is TGTGCCAGCTCCCTTGGAGCTAACACTGAAGCTTTCTTT.